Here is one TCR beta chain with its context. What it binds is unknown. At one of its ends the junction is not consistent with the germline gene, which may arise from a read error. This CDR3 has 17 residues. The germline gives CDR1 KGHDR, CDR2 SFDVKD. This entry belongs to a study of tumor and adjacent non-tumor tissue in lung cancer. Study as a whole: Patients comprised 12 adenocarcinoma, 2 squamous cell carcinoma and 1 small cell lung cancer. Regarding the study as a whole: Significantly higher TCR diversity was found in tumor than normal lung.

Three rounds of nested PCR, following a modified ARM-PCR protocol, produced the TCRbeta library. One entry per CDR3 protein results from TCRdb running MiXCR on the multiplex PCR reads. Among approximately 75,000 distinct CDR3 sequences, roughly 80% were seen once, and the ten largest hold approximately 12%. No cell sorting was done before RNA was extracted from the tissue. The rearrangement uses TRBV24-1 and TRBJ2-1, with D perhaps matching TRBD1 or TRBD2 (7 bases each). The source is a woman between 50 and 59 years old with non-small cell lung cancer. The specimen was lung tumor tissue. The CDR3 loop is CATSDLGGGRGPNEQSF. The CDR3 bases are TGTGCCACCAGTGATTTGGGGGGAGGGAGGGGGCCCAATGAGCAGTCCTTC.